This entry is about one T cell receptor beta chain. Its antigen is not known. The sample is drawn from a study of beta chain features in type 1 diabetes. Regarding the study as a whole: In every one of the four CD4+ subsets, TCRB CDR3s were moderately but significantly shorter in Type 1 diabetes patients.

Every bit of the isolated RNA underwent reverse transcription, so sequencing read expressed TCRB transcripts. Assay: immunoSEQ multiplex PCR; the TCRdb copy retains only in-frame clones and omits some. The sample carries more than 100,000 clones, 25% to 35% recorded once. In germline, CDR1 is SGHDT, CDR2 YYEEEE. The CDR3 contains 12 residues. Between the trimmed V and J ends, which lost 0 bases and 6 bases, there was a span of 5 bases. Sample: central memory CD4+ T cells from blood. The chain links TRBV5-6 to TRBJ2-3; D is uncertain. This clonotype was sampled from a woman aged 18-29 years with type 1 diabetes. The CDR3 coding sequence is TGTGCCAGCAGCTTGGATGAGGATACGCAGTATTTT. Amino acid sequence: CASSLDEDTQYF.